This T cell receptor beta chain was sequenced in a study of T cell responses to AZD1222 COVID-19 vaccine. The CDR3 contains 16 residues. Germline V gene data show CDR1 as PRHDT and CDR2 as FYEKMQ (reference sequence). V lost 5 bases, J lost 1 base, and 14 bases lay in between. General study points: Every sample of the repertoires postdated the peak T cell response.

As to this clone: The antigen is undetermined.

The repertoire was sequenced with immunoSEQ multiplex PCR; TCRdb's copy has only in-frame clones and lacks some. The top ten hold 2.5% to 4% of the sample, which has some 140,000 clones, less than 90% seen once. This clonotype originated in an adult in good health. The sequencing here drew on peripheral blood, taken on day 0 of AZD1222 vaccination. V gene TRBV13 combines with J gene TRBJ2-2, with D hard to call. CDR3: CASSKSSLVNTGELFF. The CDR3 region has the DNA TGTGCCAGCAGCAAAAGTAGCTTAGTGAACACCGGGGAGCTGTTTTTT.